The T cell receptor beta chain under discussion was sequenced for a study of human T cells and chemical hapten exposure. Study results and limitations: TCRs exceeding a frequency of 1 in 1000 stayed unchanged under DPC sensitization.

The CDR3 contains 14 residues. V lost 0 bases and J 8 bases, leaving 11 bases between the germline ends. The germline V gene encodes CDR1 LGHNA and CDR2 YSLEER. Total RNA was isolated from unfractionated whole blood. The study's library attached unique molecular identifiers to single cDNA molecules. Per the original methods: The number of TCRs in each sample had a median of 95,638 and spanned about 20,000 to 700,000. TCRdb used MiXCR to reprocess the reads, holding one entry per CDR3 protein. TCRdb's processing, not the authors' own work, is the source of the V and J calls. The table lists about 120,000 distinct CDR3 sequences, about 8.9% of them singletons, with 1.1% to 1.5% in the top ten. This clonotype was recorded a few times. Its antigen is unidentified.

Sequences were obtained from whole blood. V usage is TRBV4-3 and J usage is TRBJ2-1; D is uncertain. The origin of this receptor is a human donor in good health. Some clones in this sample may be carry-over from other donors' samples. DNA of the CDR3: TGCGCCAGCAGCCAAGATGTGGGTGCGGATGAGCAGTTCTTC. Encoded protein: CASSQDVGADEQFF.